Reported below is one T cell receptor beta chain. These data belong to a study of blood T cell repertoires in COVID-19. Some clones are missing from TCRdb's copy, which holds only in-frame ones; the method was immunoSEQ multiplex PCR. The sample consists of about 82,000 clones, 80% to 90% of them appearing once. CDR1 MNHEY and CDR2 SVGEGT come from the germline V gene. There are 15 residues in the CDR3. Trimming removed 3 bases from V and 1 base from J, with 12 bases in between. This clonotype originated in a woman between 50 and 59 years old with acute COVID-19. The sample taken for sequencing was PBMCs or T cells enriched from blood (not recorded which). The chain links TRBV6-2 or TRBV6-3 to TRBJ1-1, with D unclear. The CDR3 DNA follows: TGTGCCAGCAGTTATCTCGGGATGGGGAACACTGAAGCTTTCTTT. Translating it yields CASSYLGMGNTEAFF.